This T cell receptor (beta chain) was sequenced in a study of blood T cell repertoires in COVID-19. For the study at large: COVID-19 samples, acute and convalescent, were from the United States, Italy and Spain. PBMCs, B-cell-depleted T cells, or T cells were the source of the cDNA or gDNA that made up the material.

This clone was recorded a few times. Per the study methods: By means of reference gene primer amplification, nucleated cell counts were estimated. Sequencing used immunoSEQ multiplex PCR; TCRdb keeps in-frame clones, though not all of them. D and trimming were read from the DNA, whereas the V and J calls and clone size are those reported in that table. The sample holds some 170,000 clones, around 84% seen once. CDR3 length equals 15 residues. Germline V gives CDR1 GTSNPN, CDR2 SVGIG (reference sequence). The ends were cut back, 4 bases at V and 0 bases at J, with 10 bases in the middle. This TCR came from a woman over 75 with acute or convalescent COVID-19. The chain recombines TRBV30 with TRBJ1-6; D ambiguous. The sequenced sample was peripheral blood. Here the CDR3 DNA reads TGTGCCTGGACGGGGAAAGGCTCCTATAATTCACCCCTCCACTTT. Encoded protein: CAWTGKGSYNSPLHF.